These 14 T cell receptor beta chains share one sample of origin, sequenced in a study of blood T cells in healthy people across ages. The use of a sample-barcoded 5' primer and a J-beta primer mix characterized a second PCR of about 7 to 12 cycles. TCRdb fed the 5' RACE reads into MiXCR, producing one record per CDR3 protein. The sample comprises hundreds of thousands of distinct CDR3 sequences, around a fifth of which are singletons, and around 21% rests with the top ten. Sequencing was done on a sample of blood. The receptors here all came from a man aged 65 to 79 in good health.

This clonotype was recorded a few times. The rearrangement uses TRBV7-2 and TRBJ2-5, with D possibly matching TRBD2 (5 bases). The J call is uncertain, as TRBJ2-1 better fits the DNA end. The CDR3 length is 17 residues. Per germline, CDR1 SGHTA and CDR2 FQGNSA. This CDR3 reads CASSNFGLIRTYNEQFF. The CDR3, as DNA: TGTGCCAGCAGCAACTTCGGACTGATCCGGACCTACAATGAGCAGTTCTTC.

This clonotype was recorded a few times. V is TRBV5-5 and J is TRBJ2-2; weak D call: TRBD1 (6 bases). Germline V gene lookup returns CDR1 SGHKS and CDR2 YYEKEE (reference sequence). The CDR3 is 16 residues long. Trimming took 4 bases from V and 4 from J, leaving 17 bases between them. CDR3 DNA sequence: TGTGCCAGCAGCCCCCACGGGACAACGAGCACCGGGGAGCTGTTTTTT. Translation gives CASSPHGTTSTGELFF.

This chain links TRBV20-1 with TRBJ2-5, with 8 bases identical to TRBD1. The DNA end is a closer match to TRBJ2-1, so the J assignment may be wrong. CDR1 and CDR2 from the germline V gene are DFQATT and SNEGSKA (reference sequence). This CDR3 spans 15 amino acids. The CDR3: CSASRQGRSGNEQFF. The CDR3 nucleotides are TGCAGTGCTTCGAGACAGGGGAGGAGTGGGAATGAGCAGTTCTTC.

In this sample, this clonotype turned up a few times. The gene calls are TRBV19 and TRBJ2-5, with D unresolved. Germline-derived CDR1 and CDR2 are LNHDA and SQIVND (reference sequence). The germline V and J ends were trimmed by 5 bases and 1 base, with 8 bases remaining between them. The CDR3 is 13 residues long. CDR3 loop: CASSLQVQETQYF. CDR3 DNA sequence: TGTGCCAGTAGTTTACAAGTCCAAGAGACCCAGTACTTC.

This clonotype has more than one count but fewer than ten. The chain combines TRBV29-1 with TRBJ2-3; D gene ambiguous. Trimming took 6 bases from V and 1 from J, leaving 11 bases between them. From germline, CDR1 is SQVTM and CDR2 ANQGSEA. The CDR3 covers 13 residues. Written as DNA, the CDR3 is TGCAGCGTGGCCCCCCAGGGCACAGATACGCAGTATTTT. Its translation: CSVAPQGTDTQYF.

CDR3 coding DNA: TGCAGCGTCAATTTAGCGGGGGGTTACGGCGGAGAGACCCAGTACTTC. This translates into CSVNLAGGYGGETQYF. The gene calls are TRBV29-1 and TRBJ2-5, with 10 nucleotides matching TRBD2. CDR1 is SQVTM, CDR2 ANQGSEA, per germline. The CDR3 is 16 residues long. Trimming at V came to 6 bases and at J to 4 bases, leaving 14 bases not matched to a gene.

The chain carries TRBV9 and TRBJ1-1; D perhaps matches TRBD1 (5 bases). This CDR3 has 15 residues. The V gene lost 4 bases and the J gene lost 4 bases, with 17 bases spanning the gap. Looked up from germline, CDR1 is SGDLS and CDR2 is YYNGEE. The CDR3 loop is CASSPSGRQGTEAFF. The CDR3 bases are TGTGCCAGCAGCCCATCAGGGAGGCAGGGCACTGAAGCTTTCTTT.

In this sample, this clonotype turned up a few times. V usage is TRBV5-1 and J usage is TRBJ1-1, with D perhaps TRBD1 (5 bases). In germline, CDR1 is SGHRS, CDR2 YFSETQ. The CDR3 is made up of 17 amino acids. Trimming cost V 3 bases and J 4 bases, with 22 bases left between them. The CDR3 coding sequence is TGCGCCAGCAGCTATCCGGACAATCTAAAGGGGAGCACTGAAGCTTTCTTT. It codes for CASSYPDNLKGSTEAFF. The entire variable domain, with the rest obtained from reference TRBV5-1 and TRBJ1-1, is as follows: KAGVTQTPRYLIKTRGQQVTLSCSPISGHRSVSWYQQTPGQGLQFLFEYFSETQRNKGNFPGRFSGRQFSNSRSEMNVSTLELGDSALYLCASSYPDNLKGSTEAFFGQGTRLTVV.

A few counts support this clonotype. V is TRBV20-1 and J is TRBJ1-5, with 9 nucleotides matching TRBD1. Per germline, CDR1 DFQATT and CDR2 SNEGSKA (reference sequence). The CDR3 consists of 16 residues. Trimming at V came to 0 bases and at J to 4 bases, leaving 7 bases not matched to a gene. DNA for the CDR3: TGCAGTGCTAGAGATCCGGGACAGGGAGGTAATCAGCCCCAGCATTTT. Protein sequence: CSARDPGQGGNQPQHF.

This clonotype was seen a handful of times. V is TRBV12-3 or TRBV12-4 and J is TRBJ1-5, with TRBD1 as a possible D gene (5 bases). V lost 7 bases and J lost 10, with 20 bases in between. This CDR3 contains 14 residues. For the CDR3, the DNA is TGTGCCAGCAACCCCGGGGGGTCCAGTCCACCCCAGCATTTT. Amino acid sequence: CASNPGGSSPPQHF.

The gene calls are TRBV12-3 or TRBV12-4 and TRBJ2-5; 9 nucleotides agree with TRBD1. The J call may not be correct, given that the DNA end is closer to TRBJ2-1. The CDR3 has 15 residues. This CDR3 reads CASGSPGQGRDEQFF. In DNA, the CDR3 is TGTGCCAGCGGCTCGCCGGGACAGGGACGCGATGAGCAGTTCTTC.

This clonotype was counted a few times. This chain connects TRBV6-2 or TRBV6-3 to TRBJ2-1; no clear D gene. Near its end, the DNA agrees better with TRBJ2-7, so the J call may be wrong. The CDR3 runs 12 residues. The V gene's germline CDR1 is MNHEY and CDR2 SVGEGT. The DNA of the CDR3 is TGTGCCAGCAGTTATCGGTCCTACGAGCAGTACGTC. The encoded protein is CASSYRSYEQYV.

V is TRBV29-1 and J is TRBJ1-2; D might be TRBD1 (6 bases). The V gene's germline CDR1 is SQVTM and CDR2 ANQGSEA. The CDR3 has 12 residues. CDR3 coding DNA: TGCAGTCATTATACAGGGATCTCTGGCTACACCTTC. It yields the protein CSHYTGISGYTF.

The genes are TRBV6-2 or TRBV6-3 and TRBJ1-2; the D gene is possibly TRBD1 (5 bases). Germline loops: CDR1 MNHEY, CDR2 SVGEGT. V was cut by 7 bases and J by 4 bases, with 13 bases left in between. The CDR3 has 13 amino acids. CDR3 region: CASISSGPYGYTF. The CDR3 nucleotides are TGTGCCAGCATTTCATCGGGGCCCTATGGCTACACCTTC.